These 25 T cell receptor beta chains originate from one sample sequenced in a study of blood T cell repertoires in COVID-19 (dated by TCRdb to 2020 to 2021). The library was obtained by the immunoSEQ multiplex PCR assay. Not all clones reach the TCRdb copy of this immuneACCESS table, which keeps in-frame sequences only. Checked studies attribute under half of the gap to unresolved V genes and leave the rest unexplained. This sample holds tens of thousands of clones; 84% were observed only once. The ten most abundant clones make up less than 45% of the sample. The sequencing input was peripheral blood. The receptors shown here come from a man between 70 and 80 years old with acute or convalescent COVID-19.

The chain combines TRBV5-1 with TRBJ1-3; TRBD1 might be the D (5 bases). V dropped 5 bases and J dropped 4 bases, with 13 bases sitting between them. This CDR3 contains 14 residues. Germline-derived CDR1 and CDR2 are SGHRS and YFSETQ. As DNA, the CDR3 is TGCGCCAGCAGTCCCGGGGGGGACGGAAACACCATATATTTT. It yields the protein CASSPGGDGNTIYF.

This rearrangement joins TRBV6-6 to TRBJ1-6; maybe TRBD1 (5 bases). There are 19 residues in the CDR3. CDR1 and CDR2 (germline): MNHNY, SVGAGI (reference sequence). The germline V and J ends were trimmed by 5 bases and 6 bases, with 26 bases remaining between them. The CDR3 coding sequence is TGTGCCAGCAGTCCCTCCCCTCGCTCGACAGTCACTTTTAATTCACCCCTCCACTTT. Its protein is CASSPSPRSTVTFNSPLHF.

V gene TRBV9 combines with J gene TRBJ1-3; possible D gene TRBD1, 5 bases. Trimming took 0 bases from V and 2 from J, leaving 12 bases between them. CDR1 and CDR2 (germline): SGDLS, YYNGEE. The CDR3 consists of 16 residues. The DNA for the CDR3 is TGTGCCAGCAGCGTAGCCCCCGGAGGGGCTGGAAACACCATATATTTT. Protein: CASSVAPGGAGNTIYF.

The chain combines TRBV4-1 with TRBJ2-3; D may be TRBD2 (5 bases). The CDR3 extends over 15 amino acids. Between the trimmed V and J ends, which lost 2 bases and 2 bases, there was a span of 11 bases. Germline V CDR1 and CDR2: MGHRA, YSYEKL. The CDR3 region is CASSQTDLHTDTQYF. As DNA, the CDR3 is TGCGCCAGCAGCCAAACGGACTTACACACAGATACGCAGTATTTT.

The gene calls are TRBV19 and TRBJ1-1, with TRBD1 matching over 8 bases. The CDR3 runs 17 residues. Germline CDR1 reads LNHDA; CDR2 reads SQIVND (reference sequence). The V gene end was trimmed by 5 bases and the J gene end by 6 bases; junction bases not matched to a gene: 17. CDR3 amino acids: CASSSRSRGRVVSEAFF. The CDR3 DNA is TGTGCCAGTAGTTCCAGGTCCAGGGGGCGAGTAGTATCTGAAGCTTTCTTT. Full variable domain (missing parts from reference TRBV19 and TRBJ1-1): DGGITQSPKYLFRKEGQNVTLSCEQNLNHDAMYWYRQDPGQGLRLIYYSQIVNDFQKGDIAEGYSVSREKKESFPLTVTSAQKNPTAFYLCASSSRSRGRVVSEAFFGQGTRLTVV.

The chain combines TRBV11-2 with TRBJ2-2, with a possible D match to TRBD1 (5 bases). Germline V gene sequence: CDR1 SGHAT, CDR2 FQNNGV. CDR3 length equals 14 residues. V shed 6 bases and J shed 4 bases, with 12 bases lying between them. CDR3 in DNA: TGTGCCAGCAGTCGGGCAGGGCCCACCGGGGAGCTGTTTTTT. It yields the protein CASSRAGPTGELFF.

CDR3 in amino acids: CASGPTGWGQPQHF. CDR3 DNA: TGTGCCAGCGGCCCGACAGGATGGGGTCAGCCCCAGCATTTT. The chain is built from TRBV2 and TRBJ1-5; D perhaps matches TRBD1 (6 bases). Per the germline V gene, CDR1 is SNHLY and CDR2 is FYNNEI. The ends were cut back, 8 bases at V and 6 bases at J, with 17 bases in the middle. The CDR3 sequence is 14 residues long.

The chain recombines TRBV29-1 with TRBJ2-1; D is possibly TRBD1 (6 bases). The CDR3 length is 14 residues. Trimming removed 4 bases from V and 6 bases from J, with 16 bases in between. Germline values: CDR1 SQVTM, CDR2 ANQGSEA. CDR3 region: CSVVGARGANEQFF. The CDR3 DNA reads as TGCAGCGTTGTGGGGGCCCGCGGTGCCAATGAGCAGTTCTTC.

The rearrangement links TRBV30 to TRBJ1-2; TRBD1 agrees at 9 bases. This CDR3 has 15 amino acids. From germline, CDR1 is GTSNPN and CDR2 SVGIG (reference sequence). With 3 bases clipped from V and 1 base from J, the junction kept 6 bases outside the gene matches. CDR3 DNA: TGTGCCTGGAGGGACAGGGGCGTATTTAACTATGGCTACACCTTC. It codes for CAWRDRGVFNYGYTF. The entire variable domain, with the rest obtained from reference TRBV30 and TRBJ1-2, is as follows: SQTIHQWPATLVQPVGSPLSLECTVEGTSNPNLYWYRQAAGRGLQLLFYSVGIGQISSEVPQNLSASRPQDRQFILSSKKLLLSDSGFYLCAWRDRGVFNYGYTFGSGTRLTVV.

With regard to this clone: Sequence at one end of the junction differs from germline and may be a read error. The rearrangement links TRBV7-7 to TRBJ2-2; 8 bases are shared with TRBD1. Germline CDR1 reads SSHAT; CDR2 reads FNYEAQ (reference sequence). This CDR3 has 15 amino acids. DNA for the CDR3: TGTGCTAGCAGCTCGGGACAGGCCTTCACCGGGGAGCTGTTTTTT. Protein product: CASSSGQAFTGELFF.

V is TRBV30 and J is TRBJ1-2; TRBD1 matches 10 bases. Germline V gene sequence: CDR1 GTSNPN, CDR2 SVGIG (reference sequence). The CDR3 length is 14 residues. Losses at the gene ends were 5 bases for V and 8 bases for J; bases not matched to a gene: 11. The CDR3 bases are TGTGCCTGGGGAGGGGACAGGGGATCGATAGGCTACACCTTC. Its translation: CAWGGDRGSIGYTF.

The chain links TRBV7-2 to TRBJ1-2; the D is unclear. From germline, CDR1 is SGHTA and CDR2 FQGNSA. CDR3 length: 14 residues. V was trimmed by 6 bases and J by 7 bases, leaving 18 bases between them. This CDR3 reads CASRAGVALGGYTF. The CDR3 region has the DNA TGTGCCAGCAGAGCCGGGGTAGCATTGGGTGGCTACACCTTC.

This clone came up a few times. The chain recombines TRBV28 with TRBJ1-5, with D maybe TRBD1 (6 bases). The germline gives CDR1 MDHEN, CDR2 SYDVKM. Trimming pared 4 bases from V and 1 base from J, leaving 14 bases between. This CDR3 is built from 16 residues. CDR3 bases: TGTGCCAGCAGTTACCCCACAGGGATGAGCAATCAGCCCCAGCATTTT. Protein sequence: CASSYPTGMSNQPQHF.

A single count supports this clone. V gene TRBV28 combines with J gene TRBJ2-1; 8 bases map to TRBD2. Trimming at V came to 4 bases and at J to 8 bases, leaving 16 bases not matched to a gene. There are 17 residues in the CDR3. The V gene's germline CDR1 is MDHEN and CDR2 SYDVKM. The CDR3 nucleotides are TGTGCCAGCAGTTCCTCTTTTCTCGGGAGGGCCGCAGATGAGCAGTTCTTC. Protein sequence: CASSSSFLGRAADEQFF.

This chain links TRBV6-2 or TRBV6-3 with TRBJ1-2; D ambiguous. Per germline, CDR1 MNHEY and CDR2 SVGEGT. This CDR3 contains 12 residues. V was shortened by 2 bases and J by 4 bases, with 5 bases between the two germline ends. The CDR3 region is CASSYGSYGYTF. The CDR3 DNA follows: TGTGCCAGCAGTTACGGGAGCTATGGCTACACCTTC.

The chain joins TRBV12-3 or TRBV12-4 to TRBJ1-2; possibly TRBD1 for D (5 bases). V was trimmed by 1 base and J by 7 bases, leaving 10 bases between them. The CDR3 extends over 13 amino acids. CDR3 sequence: CASSLGPQGGYTF. CDR3 DNA: TGTGCCAGCAGTTTAGGCCCGCAGGGTGGCTACACCTTC.

The chain combines TRBV2 with TRBJ1-2; 8 bases are a match to TRBD1. The CDR3 contains 14 residues. V lost 4 bases, J lost 4 bases, and 5 bases stayed unmatched. Germline loops: CDR1 SNHLY, CDR2 FYNNEI. Here the CDR3 DNA reads TGTGCCAGCAGTGGGGACAGGAATCGCTATGGCTACACCTTC. Translation gives CASSGDRNRYGYTF.

The chain carries TRBV13 and TRBJ2-2; 7 bases are shared with TRBD1. CDR1 is PRHDT and CDR2 is FYEKMQ in the germline V gene (reference sequence). With 3 bases clipped from V and 1 base from J, the junction kept 5 bases outside the gene matches. This CDR3 spans 16 amino acids. In DNA form, the CDR3 reads TGTGCCAGCAGCTTCTCGGGACAGAGGAACACCGGGGAGCTGTTTTTT. Its translation is CASSFSGQRNTGELFF.

This sequence joins TRBV9 and TRBJ2-7, with unresolved D. V was clipped by 0 bases and J by 2 bases, with 6 bases between them. Germline V CDR1 and CDR2: SGDLS, YYNGEE. This CDR3 comprises 13 residues. CDR3 amino acids: CASSVASAYEQYF. In DNA, the CDR3 is TGTGCCAGCAGCGTAGCTTCCGCCTACGAGCAGTACTTC.

The rearrangement joins TRBV3-1 (or the pseudogene TRBV3-2) to TRBJ2-3; a weak D match, TRBD2 (7 bases). The V gene lost 1 base and the J gene lost 4 bases, with 33 bases spanning the gap. Germline-derived CDR1 and CDR2 are LGHDT and YNNKEL (reference sequence). The CDR3 runs to 22 residues. This chain's CDR3 is CASSQVFLGAGAESVAADTQYF. In DNA form, the CDR3 reads TGTGCCAGCAGCCAAGTATTTTTAGGGGCGGGGGCGGAGTCCGTGGCCGCAGATACGCAGTATTTT.

This clone was seen a single time. The V gene is TRBV7-2, the J gene TRBJ2-5; 12 bases are a match to TRBD1. CDR3 size: 14 residues. Germline CDR1 SGHTA, CDR2 FQGNSA. V dropped 5 bases and J dropped 4; count of bases not matched to a gene: 2. The CDR3 region is CASSRDRGRETQYF. In DNA, the CDR3 is TGTGCCAGCAGCCGGGACAGGGGGCGAGAGACCCAGTACTTC.

The chain combines TRBV6-5 with TRBJ1-5; D gene uncertain. The length of the CDR3 is 15 residues. V lost 0 bases and J 3 bases, leaving 9 bases between the germline ends. CDR1 is MNHEY and CDR2 is SVGAGI in the germline V gene. CDR3 amino acids: CASSYSRYSNQPQHF. The CDR3 coding sequence is TGTGCCAGCAGTTACTCGAGATATTCCAATCAGCCCCAGCATTTT.

This chain connects TRBV4-3 to TRBJ2-7, with TRBD2 matching over 9 bases. The CDR3 runs to 13 residues. Losses at the gene ends were 1 base for V and 7 bases for J; bases not matched to a gene: 2. From germline, CDR1 is LGHNA and CDR2 YSLEER. CDR3 region: CASSQGLAGEQYF. The CDR3 DNA reads TGCGCCAGCAGCCAAGGGCTAGCGGGGGAGCAGTACTTC.

The chain uses TRBV2 and TRBJ2-3, with D perhaps TRBD2 (6 bases). The CDR3 runs to 15 residues. Germline V CDR1 and CDR2: SNHLY, FYNNEI. V was clipped by 6 bases and J by 2 bases, with 15 bases between them. CDR3 nucleotide sequence: TGTGCCAGCAGCCCGAGCGGGCTACCCACAGATACGCAGTATTTT. It codes for CASSPSGLPTDTQYF.

The table lists this clone with a count of one. The V and J genes are TRBV2 and TRBJ1-1; D not resolved. With 3 bases removed from V and 4 bases from J, the gap between germline ends came to 15 bases. CDR3 length: 15 residues. Germline-derived CDR1 and CDR2 are SNHLY and FYNNEI. The CDR3 bases are TGTGCCAGCAGTGATTTCCTACGTCCCCCCACTGAAGCTTTCTTT. Its protein is CASSDFLRPPTEAFF.